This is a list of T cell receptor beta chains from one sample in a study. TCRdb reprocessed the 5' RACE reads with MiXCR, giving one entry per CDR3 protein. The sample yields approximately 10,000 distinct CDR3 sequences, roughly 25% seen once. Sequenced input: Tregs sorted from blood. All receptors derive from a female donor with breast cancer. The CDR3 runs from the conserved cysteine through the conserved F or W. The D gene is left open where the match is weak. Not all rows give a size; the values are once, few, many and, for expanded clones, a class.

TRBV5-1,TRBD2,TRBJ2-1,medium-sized,TGCGCCAGCAGCTTGGCCGGGGGGGAGTACAATGAGCAGTTCTTC,CASSLAGGEYNEQFF
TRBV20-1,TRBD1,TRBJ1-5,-,TGCAGTGCCAGAGCTAACAGGGGGTCTTCGCCCCAGCATTTT,CSARANRGSSPQHF
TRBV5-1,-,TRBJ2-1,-,TGCGTCAGCAGGGGGGCCTCCTACAATGAGCAGTTCTTC,CVSRGASYNEQFF
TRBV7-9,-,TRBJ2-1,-,TGTGCCAGCGGGCGGCTAGCCCGCTACAATGAGCAGTTCTTC,CASGRLARYNEQFF
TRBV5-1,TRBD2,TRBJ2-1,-,TGCGCCAGCAGCTTACGACTAGCGGGAGTTAATGAGCAGTTCTTC,CASSLRLAGVNEQFF
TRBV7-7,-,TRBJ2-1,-,TGTGCCAGCAGCCCTATTAGTGGGCTGGTCTACAATGAGCAGTTCTTC,CASSPISGLVYNEQFF
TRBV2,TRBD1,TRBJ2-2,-,TGTGCCAGCAGAGGACAGGCGACCGGGGAGCTGTTTTTT,CASRGQATGELFF
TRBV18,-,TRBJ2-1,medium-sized,TGTGCCAGCTCACCAACGACCACAACCTACAATGAGCAGTTCTTC,CASSPTTTTYNEQFF
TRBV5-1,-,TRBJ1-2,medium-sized,TGCGCCAGCAGCTTGGCCGGGGCGACGTATGGCTACACCTTC,CASSLAGATYGYTF
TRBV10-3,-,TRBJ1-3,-,TGTGCCATCAGCGGCGGGGGGGTCGGAAACACCATATATTTT,CAISGGGVGNTIYF
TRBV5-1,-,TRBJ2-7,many,TGCGCCAGCAGCTTGCAGGGTATCTCCTACGAGCAGTACTTC,CASSLQGISYEQYF
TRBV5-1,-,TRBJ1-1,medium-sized,TGCGCCAGCAGCTCCGGAGGGCCGACTGAAGCTTTCTTT,CASSSGGPTEAFF
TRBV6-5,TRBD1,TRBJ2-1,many,TGTGCCAGCAGCTCACCCCCGGGACAGGGTCAAGATGAGCAGTTCTTC,CASSSPPGQGQDEQFF
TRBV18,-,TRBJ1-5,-,TGTGCCAGCTCACCAAAAAGTGTGGGGAACAATCAGCCCCAGCATTTT,CASSPKSVGNNQPQHF
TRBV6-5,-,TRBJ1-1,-,TGTGCCAGCAGTTACACGAGGCGTCTTGAAGCTTTCTTT,CASSYTRRLEAFF
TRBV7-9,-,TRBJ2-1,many,TGTGCCAGCAGCTCAACCCGGGACCTTCACAATGAGCAGTTCTTC,CASSSTRDLHNEQFF
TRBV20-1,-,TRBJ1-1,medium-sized,TGCAGTGCTAGTGCTTATCTAAGGGACACTGAAGCTTTCTTT,CSASAYLRDTEAFF
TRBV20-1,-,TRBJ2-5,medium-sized,TGCAGTGCTACCCGGACCGCGAAAGAGACCCAGTACTTC,CSATRTAKETQYF
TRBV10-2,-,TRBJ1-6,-,TGCGCCAGCAGTGAAAGGCCCCGGGACAAAGGAGGGTCGTGGAATTCACCCCTCCACTTT,CASSERPRDKGGSWNSPLHF
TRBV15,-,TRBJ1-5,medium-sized,TGTGCCACCAGCAGAGTGTTCGGTGGAATTTTTGGTCAGCCCCAGCATTTT,CATSRVFGGIFGQPQHF
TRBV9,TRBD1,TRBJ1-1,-,TGTGCCAGCAGCGCGCGACAGGGGACAACTGAAGCTTCCTTT,CASSARQGTTEASF
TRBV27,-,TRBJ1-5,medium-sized,TGTGCCAGCAGTTTTGGAGGGAATGCTCAGCCCCAGCATTTT,CASSFGGNAQPQHF
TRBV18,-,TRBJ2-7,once,TGTGCCAGCTCAAAGGGACTTCAGGGCGGCTCCTACGAGCAGTACTTC,CASSKGLQGGSYEQYF
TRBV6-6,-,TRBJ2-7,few,TGTGCCAGCACCGAGGAGTCGACAGGTTTTGGTTATCAGCAGTACTTC,CASTEESTGFGYQQYF
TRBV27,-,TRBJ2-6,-,TGTGCCAGCAGTTCCCTCTCTGGGGCCAACGTCCTGACTTTC,CASSSLSGANVLTF
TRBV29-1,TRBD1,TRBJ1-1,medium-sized,TGCAGCGTTGAGGGGACAGTTAATATGAACACTGAAGCTTTCTTT,CSVEGTVNMNTEAFF
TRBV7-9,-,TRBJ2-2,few,TGTGCCAGCAGCTTGATGGGGATGGGTACCGGGGAGCTGTTTTTT,CASSLMGMGTGELFF
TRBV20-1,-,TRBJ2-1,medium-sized,TGCAGTGCTAGCGGGAGAGGGTCCTACAATGAGCAGTTCTTC,CSASGRGSYNEQFF